The text below deals with one TCR beta chain. The data originate from a study of blood T cell repertoires in COVID-19. Study-level information: COVID-19 samples, acute and convalescent, were from the United States, Italy and Spain. The analysed material was cDNA or gDNA that came from T cells, B-cell-depleted T cells, or PBMCs.

Sequencing was performed with immunoSEQ multiplex PCR; in TCRdb, only in-frame clones are kept and a portion is missing. Found here are some 150,000 clones, around 81% of them singletons; the top ten hold about 8.4%. Germline V gene data show CDR1 as MNHEY and CDR2 as SVGEGT. V lost 6 bases to trimming and J lost 7 bases, with 9 bases between them. CDR3 length: 11 residues. Sample: peripheral blood. V is TRBV6-2 or TRBV6-3 and J is TRBJ1-2; D uncertain. The TCR was taken from an older woman with active or convalescent COVID-19. For the CDR3, the DNA is TGTGCCAGCAGCCACGGGAGTGGCTACACCTTC. Translating it yields CASSHGSGYTF.